The 13 T cell receptor beta chains in this list originate from one sample, sequenced in a study of blood T cells in healthy people across ages. With a J-beta primer mix and a sample-barcoded 5' primer, a second PCR ran roughly 6 to 12 cycles. MiXCR, run by TCRdb on the 5' RACE reads, gives a single entry per CDR3 protein. This table holds about 780,000 distinct CDR3 sequences, more than 35% found once. Sequencing was carried out using blood. These receptors all stem from a man older than 75 in good health.

This clonotype was seen a few times. This chain uses TRBV14 with TRBJ2-2; TRBD2 agrees at 9 bases. Trimming at V came to 0 bases and at J to 8 bases, leaving 10 bases not matched to a gene. The length of the CDR3 is 17 residues. Germline values: CDR1 SGHDN, CDR2 FVKESK. The CDR3 bases are TGTGCCAGCAGCCAAGATATTAGCGGGAGCTTACTTGGGGAGCTGTTTTTT. Translation gives CASSQDISGSLLGELFF.

The chain has TRBV5-1 and TRBJ2-1, with D perhaps being TRBD1 or TRBD2 (7 bases each). Germline V gene lookup returns CDR1 SGHRS and CDR2 YFSETQ. With 0 bases removed from V and 8 bases from J, the gap between germline ends came to 21 bases. This CDR3 spans 17 amino acids. CDR3 sequence reads: CASSLAGGALRVYEQFF. Here the CDR3 DNA reads TGCGCCAGCAGCTTGGCAGGGGGGGCCCTGAGGGTGTATGAGCAGTTCTTC.

The V call is TRBV20-1, the J call TRBJ2-7; 8 bases agree with TRBD2. V trimming: 0 bases; J trimming: 1 base; junction bases outside the gene matches: 5. Looked up from germline, CDR1 is DFQATT and CDR2 is SNEGSKA (reference sequence). The CDR3 totals 15 residues. The CDR3 here is CSARDRTSLSYEQYF. CDR3 nucleotides: TGCAGTGCTAGAGACAGGACTAGCCTATCCTACGAGCAGTACTTC.

This chain connects TRBV2 to TRBJ2-7, with D perhaps TRBD2 (5 bases). Between the trimmed V and J ends, which lost 7 bases and 2 bases, there was a span of 21 bases. This CDR3 contains 16 residues. CDR1 is SNHLY, CDR2 FYNNEI, per germline. CDR3 sequence reads: CASNERGGGGPYEQYF. CDR3 sequence (DNA): TGTGCCAGCAATGAGAGAGGCGGCGGAGGCCCCTACGAGCAGTACTTC.

V and J are TRBV21-1 and TRBJ1-5; TRBD1 is the table's D call and was not checked against the DNA. TRBV21-1 is marked as a pseudogene. The CDR3 loop spans 15 amino acids. The chain's CDR3 is CASSRDRRGPQPQHF. CDR3 DNA sequence: TGTGCCAGCAGCAGAGATCGCAGGGGGCCTCAGCCCCAGCATTTT.

The chain has TRBV28 and TRBJ2-7; D not certain. The CDR3 contains 12 residues. Per germline, CDR1 MDHEN and CDR2 SYDVKM. The V end was cut by 6 bases, the J end by 4 bases, with 10 bases between. The CDR3 bases are TGTGCCAGCAGGCTGACACCTTACGAGCAGTACTTC. Its translation: CASRLTPYEQYF.

In this sample, this clonotype turned up once. V gene TRBV6-5 combines with J gene TRBJ1-6, with TRBD1 matching 8 bases. The V gene's germline CDR1 is MNHEY and CDR2 SVGAGI. This CDR3 spans 15 amino acids. V shed 2 bases, J shed 8 bases, and the junction held 5 bases outside the gene matches. CDR3 sequence (DNA): TGTGCCAGCAGTTACGATTACAGGGGGGATTCACCCCTCCACTTT. Translation gives CASSYDYRGDSPLHF.

A few counts support this clonotype. CDR3 protein: CASSFGTLKSEKLFF. The CDR3 nucleotides read TGTGCCAGCAGCTTCGGGACTTTGAAAAGTGAAAAACTGTTTTTT. The chain links TRBV11-1 to TRBJ1-4, with D maybe TRBD1 (5 bases). V dropped 3 bases and J dropped 7 bases, with 15 bases sitting between them. CDR1 SGHAT and CDR2 FQDESV come from the germline V gene (reference sequence). The CDR3 length is 15 residues.

CDR3 in DNA: TGTGCCAGCAGCCTCCACCCTACGGGGGGGGCGCAGTATTTT. This gives the protein CASSLHPTGGAQYF. The V call is TRBV14, the J call TRBJ2-3; 8 positions match TRBD2. V shed 4 bases, J shed 10 bases, and the junction held 10 bases outside the gene matches. CDR1 and CDR2 from the germline V gene are SGHDN and FVKESK. The length of the CDR3 is 14 residues.

The chain carries TRBV4-1 and TRBJ2-1, with TRBD2 as a possible D gene (6 bases). Germline V gene data show CDR1 as MGHRA and CDR2 as YSYEKL. Trimming removed 4 bases at V and 0 bases at J, with 19 bases between. The CDR3 length is 18 residues. CDR3 in amino acids: CASSPLVARGSSYNEQFF. As DNA, the CDR3 is TGCGCCAGCAGCCCACTGGTGGCGCGGGGCTCCTCCTACAATGAGCAGTTCTTC.

J is TRBJ2-1 and V is TRBV13, with D tentatively TRBD2 (5 bases). V was pared by 4 bases and J by 1 base, with 8 bases between. The CDR3 has 14 residues. Germline V gene sequence: CDR1 PRHDT, CDR2 FYEKMQ (reference sequence). In nucleotides, the CDR3 is TGTGCCAGCAGCTACCGGACTTCCTACAATGAGCAGTTCTTC. It yields the protein CASSYRTSYNEQFF.

V usage is TRBV6-4 and J usage is TRBJ2-3, with a possible D match to TRBD1 (5 bases). CDR3 length: 13 amino acids. Germline-derived CDR1 and CDR2 are MRHNA and SNTAGT. The V gene lost 3 bases and the J gene lost 7 bases, with 11 bases spanning the gap. The CDR3: CASSESDRNTQYF. The DNA of the CDR3 is TGTGCCAGCAGTGAATCCGACAGAAATACGCAGTATTTT.

A remark on this clonotype: A much larger clone sits a single nucleotide away, making a read error possible. The rearrangement links TRBV7-2 to TRBJ2-3; D is undetermined. CDR1 is SGHTA, CDR2 FQGNSA, per germline. This CDR3 has 14 residues. DNA for the CDR3: TGTGCCAGCGGCTTCCTCGGGCGCACAGATACGCAGTATTTT. Its protein product is CASGFLGRTDTQYF.